The 11 T cell receptor beta chains given below trace back to one sample, sequenced in a study of PD-L1 blockade in urothelial cancer. Time point specified: peripheral blood 6 weeks after treatment start. Method: immunoSEQ multiplex PCR; TCRdb's copy keeps in-frame clones and lacks some. The repertoire has around 110,000 clones, around 89% of them found once; the top ten carry under 2%. Sequencing was performed on PBMCs, taken around atezolizumab (anti-PD-L1) treatment. The receptor source for this set is a man aged 55-75 years with urothelial cancer.

The rearrangement links TRBV18 to TRBJ1-1; 7 nucleotides line up with TRBD1. Unmatched junction bases numbered 5, after V lost 3 bases and J lost 4 bases. Germline loops: CDR1 KGHSH, CDR2 LQKENI. There are 14 residues in the CDR3. The chain's CDR3 is CASSPTDRTTEAFF. The CDR3 coding sequence is TGTGCCAGCTCACCTACGGACAGGACCACTGAAGCTTTCTTT.

About this clone: Other DNA sequences of this sample code for an identical CDR3. This chain uses TRBV7-9 with TRBJ2-1; TRBD2 might be the D (5 bases). CDR1 SEHNR and CDR2 FQNEAQ come from the germline V gene (reference sequence). This CDR3 comprises 15 residues. V dropped 5 bases and J dropped 0 bases, with 11 bases sitting between them. The DNA for the CDR3 is TGTGCCAGCAGCCAAAGCGGAAGCTCCTACAATGAGCAGTTCTTC. It encodes CASSQSGSSYNEQFF.

This clone was detected once. This rearrangement joins TRBV28 to TRBJ2-1, with D tentatively TRBD2 (6 bases). This CDR3 is built from 14 residues. Per the germline V gene, CDR1 is MDHEN and CDR2 is SYDVKM. The V end lost 7 bases, the J end lost 2 bases, and 12 bases lay between the germline ends. This CDR3 is CASKTGDTYNEQFF. The CDR3 region has the DNA TGTGCCAGCAAGACGGGGGATACCTACAATGAGCAGTTCTTC.

The chain links TRBV27 to TRBJ2-7; weak D call: TRBD2 (6 bases). Germline V CDR1 and CDR2: MNHEY, SMNVEV (reference sequence). The CDR3 contains 16 residues. Trimming took off 5 bases at V and 5 bases at J, with 22 bases between the two ends. The CDR3 DNA is TGTGCCAGCAGTGCCCGCCCGGCGGGAAGGGAACACGAGCAGTACTTC. This encodes CASSARPAGREHEQYF.

The CDR3 sequence is CASSWSLAGGRGETQYF. In DNA form, the CDR3 reads TGTGCCAGTAGTTGGTCGCTAGCGGGAGGTAGGGGAGAGACCCAGTACTTC. This chain connects TRBV19 to TRBJ2-5, with TRBD2 matching 11 bases. This CDR3 has 17 residues. The germline CDR1 and CDR2 sequences are LNHDA and SQIVND (reference sequence). Trimming took 5 bases from V and 4 from J; bases not matched to a gene: 12.

CDR3 sequence (DNA): TGTGCCAGCAGCTTAGGACACTATGAAAAACTGTTTTTT. Translating it yields CASSLGHYEKLFF. V and J are TRBV6-5 and TRBJ1-4, with a possible D match to TRBD1 (5 bases). Trimming left V 6 bases short and J 6 bases short, with 11 bases between. This CDR3 contains 13 residues. Germline loops: CDR1 MNHEY, CDR2 SVGAGI.

V is TRBV5-6 and J is TRBJ2-7; D remains unclear. V was clipped by 3 bases and J by 7 bases, with 11 bases between them. Germline V gene sequence: CDR1 SGHDT, CDR2 YYEEEE. The CDR3 contains 12 residues. The CDR3 bases are TGTGCCAGCAGCTCGGGTCTCGTGGAGCAGTACTTC. This sequence encodes CASSSGLVEQYF.

J is TRBJ2-7 and V is TRBV4-3, with TRBD1 matching 7 bases. After removal of 2 bases from V and 3 bases from J, the junction contained 4 bases not matched to a gene. Germline lookup yields CDR1 LGHNA and CDR2 YSLEER. The CDR3 is 14 amino acids. The DNA for the CDR3 is TGCGCCAGCAGCCAATTCTCAGGGGGCTACGAGCAGTACTTC. Translating it yields CASSQFSGGYEQYF.

V usage is TRBV29-1 and J usage is TRBJ2-5; D may be TRBD1 (5 bases). The germline gives CDR1 SQVTM, CDR2 ANQGSEA. The length of the CDR3 is 12 residues. The V end was cut by 4 bases, the J end by 5 bases, with 11 bases between. The chain's CDR3 is CSVAPGPETQYF. The CDR3 nucleotides are TGCAGCGTTGCCCCAGGGCCCGAGACCCAGTACTTC.

The rearrangement joins TRBV5-1 to TRBJ1-1, with 9 bases aligning to TRBD1. V dropped 3 bases and J dropped 1; count of bases not matched to a gene: 1. The CDR3 is 14 amino acids. Germline V CDR1 and CDR2: SGHRS, YFSETQ. The CDR3 nucleotides are TGCGCCAGCAGCTGGACAGGGGCGAACACTGAAGCTTTCTTT. It translates to CASSWTGANTEAFF.

CDR3 sequence (DNA): TGTGCCAGTAGTATAGGGACAGGCAGCGCGGATGGCTACACCTTC. This translates into CASSIGTGSADGYTF. The chain uses TRBV19 and TRBJ1-2; 7 nucleotides align to TRBD1. The CDR3 has 15 amino acids. V trimming: 1 base; J trimming: 6 bases; junction bases outside the gene matches: 8. CDR1 is LNHDA and CDR2 is SQIVND in the germline V gene (reference sequence). Filled out from reference TRBV19 and TRBJ1-2, the complete variable domain reads DGGITQSPKYLFRKEGQNVTLSCEQNLNHDAMYWYRQDPGQGLRLIYYSQIVNDFQKGDIAEGYSVSREKKESFPLTVTSAQKNPTAFYLCASSIGTGSADGYTFGSGTRLTVV.